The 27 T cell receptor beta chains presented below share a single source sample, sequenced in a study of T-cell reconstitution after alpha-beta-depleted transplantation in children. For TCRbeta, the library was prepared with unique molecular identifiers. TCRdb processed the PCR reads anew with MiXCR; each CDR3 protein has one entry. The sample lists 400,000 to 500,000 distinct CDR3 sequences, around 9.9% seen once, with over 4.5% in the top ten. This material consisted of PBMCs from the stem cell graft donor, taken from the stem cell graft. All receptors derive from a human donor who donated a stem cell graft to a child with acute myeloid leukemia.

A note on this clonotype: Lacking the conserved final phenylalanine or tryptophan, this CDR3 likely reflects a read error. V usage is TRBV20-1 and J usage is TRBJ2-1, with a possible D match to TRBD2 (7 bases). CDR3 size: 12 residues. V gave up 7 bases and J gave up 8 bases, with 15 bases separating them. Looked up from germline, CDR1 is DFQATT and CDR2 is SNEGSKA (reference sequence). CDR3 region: CSVGGLGHEQFL. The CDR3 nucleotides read TGCAGTGTCGGGGGGCTCGGCCATGAGCAGTTCTTG.

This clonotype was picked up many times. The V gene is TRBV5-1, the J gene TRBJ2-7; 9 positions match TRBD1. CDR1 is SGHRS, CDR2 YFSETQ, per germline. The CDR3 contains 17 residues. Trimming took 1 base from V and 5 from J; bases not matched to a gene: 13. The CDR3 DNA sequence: TGCGCCAGCAGCTTGAACCCAACCGGGACAGGGACCGACGAGCAGTACTTC. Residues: CASSLNPTGTGTDEQYF.

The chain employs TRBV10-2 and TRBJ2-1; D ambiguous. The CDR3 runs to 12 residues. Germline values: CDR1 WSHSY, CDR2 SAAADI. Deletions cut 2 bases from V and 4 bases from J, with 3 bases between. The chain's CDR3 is CASSEPYNEQFF. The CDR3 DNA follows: TGCGCCAGCAGTGAGCCGTACAATGAGCAGTTCTTC.

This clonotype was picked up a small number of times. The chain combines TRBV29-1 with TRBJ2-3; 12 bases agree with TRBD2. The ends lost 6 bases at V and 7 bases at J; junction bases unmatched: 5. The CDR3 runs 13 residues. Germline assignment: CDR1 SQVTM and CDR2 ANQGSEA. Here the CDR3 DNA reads TGCAGCGTCGGACTAGCGGGATCGTATACGCAGTATTTT. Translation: CSVGLAGSYTQYF.

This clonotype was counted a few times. The CDR3 loop reads CATRQGIYTEAFF. In DNA form, the CDR3 reads TGTGCCACCAGGCAGGGCATATACACTGAAGCTTTCTTT. The V gene is TRBV15, the J gene TRBJ1-1; D may be TRBD1 (5 bases). Looked up from germline, CDR1 is LNHNV and CDR2 is YYDKDF (reference sequence). CDR3 length: 13 amino acids. V lost 6 bases, J lost 3 bases, and 11 bases lay in between.

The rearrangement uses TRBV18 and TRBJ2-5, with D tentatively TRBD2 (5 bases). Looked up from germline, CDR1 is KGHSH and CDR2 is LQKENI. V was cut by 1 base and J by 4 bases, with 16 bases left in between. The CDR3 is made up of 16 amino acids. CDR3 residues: CASSPLMTPRGETQYF. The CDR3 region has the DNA TGTGCCAGCTCACCACTGATGACACCCCGGGGAGAGACCCAGTACTTC.

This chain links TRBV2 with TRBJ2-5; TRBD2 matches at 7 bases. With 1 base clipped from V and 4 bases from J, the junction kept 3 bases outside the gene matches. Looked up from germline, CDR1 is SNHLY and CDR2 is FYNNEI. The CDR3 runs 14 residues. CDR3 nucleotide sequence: TGTGCCAGCAGTGAAGATGGGGGGGGAGAGACCCAGTACTTC. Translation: CASSEDGGGETQYF.

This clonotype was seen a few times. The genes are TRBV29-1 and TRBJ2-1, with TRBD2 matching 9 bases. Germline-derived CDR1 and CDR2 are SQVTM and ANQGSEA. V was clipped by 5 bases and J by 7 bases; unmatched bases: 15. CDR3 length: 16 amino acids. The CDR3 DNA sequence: TGCAGCGTTCCCCCGGCGGGAGGGGAACTCTATAATGAGCAGTTCTTC. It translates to CSVPPAGGELYNEQFF.

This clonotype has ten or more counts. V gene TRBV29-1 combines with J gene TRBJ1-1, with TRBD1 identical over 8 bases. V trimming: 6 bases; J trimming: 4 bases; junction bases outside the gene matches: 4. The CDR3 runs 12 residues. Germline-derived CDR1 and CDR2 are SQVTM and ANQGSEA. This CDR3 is CSVDRAGTEAFF. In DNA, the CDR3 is TGCAGCGTGGACAGGGCTGGCACTGAAGCTTTCTTT.

The CDR3 is CSVDEGNRVETQYF. CDR3 coding DNA: TGCAGCGTTGATGAGGGGAACCGGGTTGAGACCCAGTACTTC. The chain is built from TRBV29-1 and TRBJ2-5; possibly TRBD1 or TRBD2 for D (5 bases each). Between the trimmed V and J ends, which lost 3 bases and 5 bases, there was a span of 16 bases. Germline V lookup: CDR1 SQVTM, CDR2 ANQGSEA. This CDR3 contains 14 residues.

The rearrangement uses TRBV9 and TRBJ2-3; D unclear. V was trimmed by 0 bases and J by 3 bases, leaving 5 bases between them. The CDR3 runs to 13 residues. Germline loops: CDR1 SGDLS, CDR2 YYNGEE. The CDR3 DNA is TGTGCCAGCAGCGTAGAGCCGACAGATACGCAGTATTTT. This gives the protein CASSVEPTDTQYF.

CDR3 coding DNA: TGTGCCAGCAGTTCTCCTCTCGGACAGGGCTACACTGAAGCTTTCTTT. Translated: CASSSPLGQGYTEAFF. The gene calls are TRBV12-3 or TRBV12-4 and TRBJ1-1; 8 bases are shared with TRBD1. CDR3 length: 16 amino acids. V shed 4 bases and J 3 bases; nucleotides not matched to a gene: 10.

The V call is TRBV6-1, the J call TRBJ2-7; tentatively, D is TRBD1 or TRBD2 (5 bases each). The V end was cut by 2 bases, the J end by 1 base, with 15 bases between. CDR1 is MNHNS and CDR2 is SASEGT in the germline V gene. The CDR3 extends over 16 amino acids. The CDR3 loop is CASSEILRGRSYEQYV. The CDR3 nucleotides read TGTGCCAGCAGTGAAATCCTTCGGGGCCGATCCTACGAGCAGTACGTC.

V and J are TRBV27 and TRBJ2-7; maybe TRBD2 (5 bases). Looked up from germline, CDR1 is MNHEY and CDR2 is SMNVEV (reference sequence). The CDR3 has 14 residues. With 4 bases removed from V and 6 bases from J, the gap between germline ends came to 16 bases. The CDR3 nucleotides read TGTGCCAGCAGTTCTCGACGGGAAAGAGGCGAGCAGTACTTC. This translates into CASSSRRERGEQYF.

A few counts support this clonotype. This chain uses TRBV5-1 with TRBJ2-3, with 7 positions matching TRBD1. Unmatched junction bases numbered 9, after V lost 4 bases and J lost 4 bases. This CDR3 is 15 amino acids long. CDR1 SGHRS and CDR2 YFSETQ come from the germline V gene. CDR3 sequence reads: CASSRGQAGADTQYF. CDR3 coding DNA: TGCGCCAGCAGCCGAGGACAGGCCGGGGCAGATACGCAGTATTTT.

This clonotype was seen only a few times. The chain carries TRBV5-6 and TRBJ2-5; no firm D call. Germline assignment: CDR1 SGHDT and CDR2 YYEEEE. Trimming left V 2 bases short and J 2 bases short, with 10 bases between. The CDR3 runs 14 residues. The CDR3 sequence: CASSFGWFQETQYF. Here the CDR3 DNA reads TGTGCCAGCAGCTTCGGTTGGTTTCAAGAGACCCAGTACTTC.

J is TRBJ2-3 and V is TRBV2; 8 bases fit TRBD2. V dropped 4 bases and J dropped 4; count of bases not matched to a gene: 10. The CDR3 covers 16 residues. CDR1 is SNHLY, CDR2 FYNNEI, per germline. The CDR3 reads CASSGPGRALPDTQYF. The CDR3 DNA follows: TGTGCCAGCAGTGGTCCCGGGAGGGCCCTCCCAGATACGCAGTATTTT. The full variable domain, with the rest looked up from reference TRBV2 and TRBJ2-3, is EPEVTQTPSHQVTQMGQEVILRCVPISNHLYFYWYRQILGQKVEFLVSFYNNEISEKSEIFDDQFSVERPDGSNFTLKIRSTKLEDSAMYFCASSGPGRALPDTQYFGPGTRLTVL.

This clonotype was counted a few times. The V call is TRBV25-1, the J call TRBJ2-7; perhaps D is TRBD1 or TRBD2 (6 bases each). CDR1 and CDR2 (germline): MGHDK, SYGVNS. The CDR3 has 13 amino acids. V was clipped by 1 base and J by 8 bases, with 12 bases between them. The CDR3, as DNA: TGTGCCAGCAGTGAATGGCCGGGGGCTAAGCAGTACTTC. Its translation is CASSEWPGAKQYF.

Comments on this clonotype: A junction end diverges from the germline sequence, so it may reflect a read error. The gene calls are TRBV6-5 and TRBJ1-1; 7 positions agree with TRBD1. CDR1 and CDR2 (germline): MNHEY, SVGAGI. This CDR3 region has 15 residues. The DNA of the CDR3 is TGTGCCAGCGGTTACTCGCGGACAGGAAACACTGAAGCTTTCTTT. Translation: CASGYSRTGNTEAFF.

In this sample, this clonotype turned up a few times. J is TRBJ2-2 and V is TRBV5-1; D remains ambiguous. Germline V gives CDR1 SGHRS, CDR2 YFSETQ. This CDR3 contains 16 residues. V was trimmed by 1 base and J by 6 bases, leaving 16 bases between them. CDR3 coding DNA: TGCGCCAGCAGCTTGATCGGCAGTCGGGCCCCCGGGGAGCTGTTTTTT. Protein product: CASSLIGSRAPGELFF.

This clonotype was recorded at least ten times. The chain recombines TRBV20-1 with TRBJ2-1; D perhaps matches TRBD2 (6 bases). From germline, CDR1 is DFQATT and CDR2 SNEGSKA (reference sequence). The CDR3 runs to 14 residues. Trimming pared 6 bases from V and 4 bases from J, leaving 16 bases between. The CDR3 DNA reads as TGCAGTGCCACCCCGGGAGCTTTATACAATGAGCAGTTCTTC. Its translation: CSATPGALYNEQFF.

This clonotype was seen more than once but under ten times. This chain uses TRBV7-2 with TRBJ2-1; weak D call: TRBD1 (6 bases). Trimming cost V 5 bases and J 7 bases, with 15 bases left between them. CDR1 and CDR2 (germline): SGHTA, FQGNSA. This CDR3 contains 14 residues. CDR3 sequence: CASSKGTPTNEQFF. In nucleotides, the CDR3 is TGTGCCAGCAGCAAAGGGACACCCACAAATGAGCAGTTCTTC.

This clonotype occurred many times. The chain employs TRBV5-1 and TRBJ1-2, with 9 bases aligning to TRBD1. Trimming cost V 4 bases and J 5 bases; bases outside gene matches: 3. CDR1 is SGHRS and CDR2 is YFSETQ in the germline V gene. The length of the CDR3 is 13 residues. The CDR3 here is CASSQQGAYGYTF. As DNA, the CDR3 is TGCGCCAGCAGCCAACAGGGGGCATATGGCTACACCTTC.

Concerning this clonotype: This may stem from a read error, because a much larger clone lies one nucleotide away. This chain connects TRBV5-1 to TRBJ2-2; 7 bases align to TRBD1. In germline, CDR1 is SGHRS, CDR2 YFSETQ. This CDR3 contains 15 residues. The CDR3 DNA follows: TGCGCCAGCAGCCCCGACAGGGATCGCACCGGGGAGCCGTTTTTT. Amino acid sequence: CASSPDRDRTGEPFF.

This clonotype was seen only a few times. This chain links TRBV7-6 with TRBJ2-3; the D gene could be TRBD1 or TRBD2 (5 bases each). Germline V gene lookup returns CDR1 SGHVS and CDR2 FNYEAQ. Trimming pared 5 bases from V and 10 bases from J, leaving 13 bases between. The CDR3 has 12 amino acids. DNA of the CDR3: TGTGCCAGCAGCACAATGGGGGATCCGCAGTATTTT. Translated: CASSTMGDPQYF.

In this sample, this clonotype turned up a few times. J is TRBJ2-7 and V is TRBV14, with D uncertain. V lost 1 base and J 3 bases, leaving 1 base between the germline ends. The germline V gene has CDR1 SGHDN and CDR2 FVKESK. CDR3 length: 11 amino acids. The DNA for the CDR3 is TGTGCCAGCAGCCAAGTCTACGAGCAGTACTTC. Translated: CASSQVYEQYF. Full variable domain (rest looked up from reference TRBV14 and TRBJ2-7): EAGVTQFPSHSVIEKGQTVTLRCDPISGHDNLYWYRRVMGKEIKFLLHFVKESKQDESGMPNNRFLAERTGGTYSTLKVQPAELEDSGVYFCASSQVYEQYFGPGTRLTVT.

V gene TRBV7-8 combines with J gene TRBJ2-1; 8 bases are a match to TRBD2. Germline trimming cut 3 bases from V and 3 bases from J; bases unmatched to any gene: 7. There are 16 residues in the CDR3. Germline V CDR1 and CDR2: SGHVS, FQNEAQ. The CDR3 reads CASSLTREGGYNEQFF. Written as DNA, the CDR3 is TGTGCCAGCAGCTTGACTCGGGAGGGTGGCTACAATGAGCAGTTCTTC.